The 22 T cell receptor beta chains listed next were all sequenced from one sample in a study of T-cell reconstitution after alpha-beta-depleted transplantation in children. Preparing the TCRbeta library involved the use of unique molecular identifiers. Each CDR3 protein is one row after TCRdb ran MiXCR on the PCR reads. The table records approximately 520,000 distinct CDR3 sequences, approximately 32% of them present only once. Sequencing was performed on PBMCs from the stem cell graft donor, taken from the stem cell graft. Source of these receptors: a human donor who donated a stem cell graft to a child with aplastic anemia.

This clonotype was seen only a few times. The rearrangement joins TRBV11-2 to TRBJ1-1; TRBD1 agrees at 9 bases. This CDR3 has 13 residues. Per germline, CDR1 SGHAT and CDR2 FQNNGV. Germline trimming cut 3 bases from V and 6 bases from J; bases unmatched to any gene: 2. The CDR3 sequence: CASSFDRGSEAFF. In DNA, the CDR3 is TGTGCCAGCAGCTTCGACAGGGGGTCTGAAGCTTTCTTT. The whole variable domain, filled in from reference TRBV11-2 and TRBJ1-1, reads EAGVAQSPRYKIIEKRQSVAFWCNPISGHATLYWYQQILGQGPKLLIQFQNNGVVDDSQLPKDRFSAERLKGVDSTLKIQPAKLEDSAVYLCASSFDRGSEAFFGQGTRLTVV.

This clonotype was seen many times. The rearrangement links TRBV7-9 to TRBJ2-2; no reliable D call. Germline assignment: CDR1 SEHNR and CDR2 FQNEAQ (reference sequence). The V and J ends lost 1 base and 8 bases respectively, with 8 bases between them. The CDR3 runs 13 residues. In DNA form, the CDR3 reads TGTGCCAGCAGCTTAGTCTCAGGAGGGGAGCTGTTTTTT. Its translation is CASSLVSGGELFF.

J is TRBJ2-3 and V is TRBV5-1; D not certain. Per the germline V gene, CDR1 is SGHRS and CDR2 is YFSETQ. This CDR3 comprises 14 residues. V was pared by 3 bases and J by 2 bases, with 10 bases between. This chain's CDR3 is CASSWGSNTDTQYF. The CDR3 DNA follows: TGCGCCAGCAGCTGGGGATCAAACACAGATACGCAGTATTTT.

This chain connects TRBV7-9 to TRBJ1-4, with D possibly TRBD1 on 6 matching bases. Germline V gives CDR1 SEHNR, CDR2 FQNEAQ (reference sequence). This CDR3 is built from 16 residues. Trimming cost V 3 bases and J 9 bases, with 20 bases left between them. CDR3 in amino acids: CASSFSSGGQQQKLFF. The CDR3, as DNA: TGTGCCAGCAGCTTTAGTTCGGGGGGACAACAGCAAAAACTGTTTTTT.

In this sample, this clonotype turned up a few times. The chain couples TRBV29-1 to TRBJ2-7; possibly TRBD2 for D (5 bases). CDR1 is SQVTM, CDR2 ANQGSEA, per germline. CDR3 length: 14 amino acids. V lost 8 bases and J lost 3, with 20 bases in between. The CDR3 bases are TGCAGCCCCTCCGGGAAAAAGGTAGACTACGAGCAGTACGTC. This codes for CSPSGKKVDYEQYV.

The chain has TRBV7-2 and TRBJ2-5; D is uncertain. CDR3 length: 15 amino acids. The V and J ends lost 0 bases and 1 base respectively, with 9 bases between them. Germline values: CDR1 SGHTA, CDR2 FQGNSA. CDR3 sequence (DNA): TGTGCCAGCAGCTTAGCGGGCACGGTCCAAGAGACCCAGTACTTC. It encodes CASSLAGTVQETQYF.

This clonotype was recorded a few times. The chain links TRBV5-4 to TRBJ1-1, with D uncertain. V shed 0 bases and J shed 3 bases, with 15 bases lying between them. Germline V gene data show CDR1 as SGHNT and CDR2 as YYREEE (reference sequence). The CDR3 totals 16 residues. The CDR3 DNA is TGTGCCAGCAGCTTGGACGGGATGTTGGATCACACTGAAGCTTTCTTT. Translation: CASSLDGMLDHTEAFF.

The J gene is TRBJ2-2, the V gene TRBV9; D is possibly TRBD1 or TRBD2 (6 bases each). Germline V gene lookup returns CDR1 SGDLS and CDR2 YYNGEE. Trimming removed 2 bases at V and 6 bases at J, with 14 bases between. The CDR3 is 15 residues long. The chain's CDR3 is CASSVKQGRPGELFF. The DNA for the CDR3 is TGTGCCAGCAGCGTGAAGCAGGGGAGGCCCGGGGAGCTGTTTTTT.

This clonotype was recorded a few times. V usage is TRBV29-1 and J usage is TRBJ2-7; perhaps TRBD2 as D (6 bases). The germline gives CDR1 SQVTM, CDR2 ANQGSEA. The CDR3 is 16 residues long. V was trimmed by 4 bases and J by 3 bases, leaving 22 bases between them. CDR3 sequence reads: CSVVTPSGAHFYEQYF. The CDR3 DNA is TGCAGCGTTGTCACCCCTTCGGGAGCGCACTTCTACGAGCAGTACTTC.

The chain carries TRBV12-3 or TRBV12-4 and TRBJ2-5; D remains unclear. The CDR3 is 13 amino acids. V was cut by 2 bases and J by 1 base, with 5 bases left in between. The chain's CDR3 is CASSLPAQETQYF. The CDR3 nucleotides read TGTGCCAGCAGTTTACCAGCCCAAGAGACCCAGTACTTC.

This clonotype has a handful of counts. The chain has TRBV6-1 and TRBJ1-5; D not certain. Germline CDR1 MNHNS, CDR2 SASEGT. Trimming took off 6 bases at V and 4 bases at J, with 16 bases between the two ends. CDR3 length: 15 residues. The CDR3 loop is CASSPWEGKNQPQHF. Written as DNA, the CDR3 is TGTGCCAGCAGCCCTTGGGAGGGCAAGAATCAGCCCCAGCATTTT.

This clonotype was counted only a few times. V is TRBV6-2 or TRBV6-3 and J is TRBJ2-2, with 11 bases lining up with TRBD2. Germline values: CDR1 MNHEY, CDR2 SVGEGT. The CDR3 runs to 17 residues. V was clipped by 4 bases and J by 5 bases; unmatched bases: 9. This CDR3 is CASSSIRLAGRTGELFF. The CDR3 DNA follows: TGTGCCAGCAGTTCTATTCGACTAGCGGGAAGGACCGGGGAGCTGTTTTTT.

This clonotype has only a few counts. The chain carries TRBV7-2 and TRBJ1-2, with D unclear. The germline V gene encodes CDR1 SGHTA and CDR2 FQGNSA. The CDR3 extends over 15 amino acids. Trimming took 5 bases from V and 4 from J, leaving 17 bases between them. CDR3 in DNA: TGTGCCAGCAGCGCACAAAAACAGCCAACCTATGGCTACACCTTC. Its protein is CASSAQKQPTYGYTF.

Points on this clonotype: The DNA is omitted, as the CDR3 cannot be located on it reliably, and the CDR3 follows TCRdb's listing. J is TRBJ1-1 and V is TRBV6-4; TRBD1 is the table's D call, not checked against the DNA. Germline-derived CDR1 and CDR2 are MRHNA and SNTAGT. The CDR3 region is 13 residues in length, termini included. This CDR3 reads CASSVDRGEKLSF.

The chain is built from TRBV12-3 or TRBV12-4 and TRBJ2-6; D is ambiguous. There are 14 residues in the CDR3. Trimming removed 7 bases from V and 0 bases from J, with 7 bases in between. This chain's CDR3 is CASTIHSGANVLTF. In DNA, the CDR3 is TGTGCCAGCACCATTCACTCTGGGGCCAACGTCCTGACTTTC.

The V call is TRBV7-9, the J call TRBJ2-5, with D maybe TRBD1 (6 bases). The V end lost 4 bases, the J end lost 0 bases, and 12 bases lay between the germline ends. The CDR3 runs 15 residues. Germline CDR1 reads SEHNR; CDR2 reads FQNEAQ (reference sequence). The CDR3 is CASSYRDNNQETQYF. Here the CDR3 DNA reads TGTGCCAGCAGCTACCGGGACAACAACCAAGAGACCCAGTACTTC.

This clonotype showed up just a few times. The J gene is TRBJ2-3, the V gene TRBV20-1, with 8 bases identical to TRBD2. The CDR3 totals 14 residues. Per germline, CDR1 DFQATT and CDR2 SNEGSKA (reference sequence). V shed 5 bases and J 6 bases; nucleotides not matched to a gene: 10. CDR3 protein: CSACTSGFRDTQYF. Written as DNA, the CDR3 is TGCAGTGCTTGTACTAGCGGCTTCAGGGATACGCAGTATTTT.

The sample holds a few counts of this clonotype. The chain combines TRBV19 with TRBJ1-1; D unclear. Germline CDR1 LNHDA, CDR2 SQIVND (reference sequence). This CDR3 spans 11 amino acids. CDR3 sequence reads: CVSTGNTEAFF. As DNA, the CDR3 is TGTGTTTCGACTGGGAACACTGAAGCTTTCTTT.

This clonotype was seen a few times. V gene TRBV12-3 or TRBV12-4 combines with J gene TRBJ2-1; 8 nucleotides align to TRBD1. V dropped 6 bases and J dropped 0; count of bases not matched to a gene: 4. The CDR3 consists of 15 residues. The CDR3 DNA sequence: TGTGCCAGCAGGGCGGACAGGGACTCCTACAATGAGCAGTTCTTC. Amino acid sequence: CASRADRDSYNEQFF.

The chain combines TRBV27 with TRBJ1-1; possibly TRBD1 for D (5 bases). V lost 0 bases to trimming and J lost 0 bases, with 23 bases between them. Per the germline V gene, CDR1 is MNHEY and CDR2 is SMNVEV (reference sequence). This CDR3 spans 20 amino acids. Written as DNA, the CDR3 is TGTGCCAGCAGTTTATCTAGTCCAGGGCTGTATTACCCTATGAACACTGAAGCTTTCTTT. It specifies CASSLSSPGLYYPMNTEAFF.

The rearrangement joins TRBV5-1 to TRBJ1-1, with D unresolved. Trimming removed 0 bases from V and 1 base from J, with 10 bases in between. Germline V lookup: CDR1 SGHRS, CDR2 YFSETQ. The length of the CDR3 is 15 residues. CDR3 loop: CASSLVTGANTEAFF. CDR3 DNA: TGCGCCAGCAGCTTGGTTACGGGTGCGAACACTGAAGCTTTCTTT.

This chain links TRBV14 with TRBJ1-3; D perhaps matches TRBD1 (6 bases). The length of the CDR3 is 15 residues. Trimming removed 5 bases from V and 0 bases from J, with 11 bases in between. Germline-derived CDR1 and CDR2 are SGHDN and FVKESK. The CDR3 nucleotides read TGTGCCAGCAGCAGGGGGTGGCACTCTGGAAACACCATATATTTT. Its translation: CASSRGWHSGNTIYF.